One and the same sample provided the 28 T cell receptor beta chains below, sequenced in a study of shared clonotypes between healthy human individuals (dated by TCRdb to the early 2020s). CD8 naive samples were CD45RO-negative cells positively selected for CCR7, giving a CD45RA+CCR7+ population that excluded TemRA cells. The library was built by means of the immunoSEQ multiplex PCR assay. What TCRdb holds here is the immuneACCESS table cut down to in-frame rearrangements. Part of the clones is not present; checked against another copy, under half of the missing clones reflect an unresolved V gene, and the others are unexplained. Here the sample has nearly 2 million clones; about 95% occur a single time. The top ten clones comprise around 1.2% of the sample. Material for sequencing was naive CD8+ T cells sorted from blood. This specimen's cell subset or site label, per the study, means: CD45RA+CCR7+. The receptors stem from a man between 18 and 29 years old in good health.

V gene TRBV7-6 combines with J gene TRBJ2-7, with 7 bases fitting TRBD1. This CDR3 contains 16 residues. CDR1 SGHVS and CDR2 FNYEAQ come from the germline V gene. The ends lost 4 bases at V and 3 bases at J; junction bases unmatched: 12. In DNA, the CDR3 is TGTGCCAGCAGCTCAAGCCCGGGACAGAGGAACTACGAGCAGTACTTC. Translated: CASSSSPGQRNYEQYF.

The chain's CDR3 is CASSVGNTNEKLFF. Written as DNA, the CDR3 is TGTGCCAGCAGCGTAGGGAACACTAATGAAAAACTGTTTTTT. The genes are TRBV9 and TRBJ1-4; D not certain. Germline-derived CDR1 and CDR2 are SGDLS and YYNGEE. V dropped 0 bases and J dropped 2 bases, with 5 bases sitting between them. This CDR3 spans 14 amino acids.

This clone came up a few times. Other DNA sequences from this sample encode an identical CDR3 as well. The V gene is TRBV30, the J gene TRBJ2-7; possibly TRBD1 for D (5 bases). Trimming removed 4 bases from V and 2 bases from J, with 9 bases in between. The germline V gene has CDR1 GTSNPN and CDR2 SVGIG (reference sequence). This CDR3 has 12 amino acids. CDR3 nucleotide sequence: TGTGCCTGGACCCAGGGAACCTACGAGCAGTACTTC. Translation: CAWTQGTYEQYF. The full variable domain, its missing parts supplied by reference TRBV30 and TRBJ2-7, is SQTIHQWPATLVQPVGSPLSLECTVEGTSNPNLYWYRQAAGRGLQLLFYSVGIGQISSEVPQNLSASRPQDRQFILSSKKLLLSDSGFYLCAWTQGTYEQYFGPGTRLTVT.

The V gene is TRBV9, the J gene TRBJ1-2; 9 bases are a match to TRBD1. Germline trimming cut 0 bases from V and 2 bases from J; bases unmatched to any gene: 8. Germline V gene lookup returns CDR1 SGDLS and CDR2 YYNGEE. The CDR3 has 17 residues. The CDR3 sequence: CASSVGVPGTGNYGYTF. As DNA, the CDR3 is TGTGCCAGCAGCGTAGGGGTCCCCGGGACAGGGAACTATGGCTACACCTTC.

Comment on this clone: The sample has other DNA sequences that encode this CDR3 too. This chain links TRBV4-1 with TRBJ2-7; tentative D call: TRBD1 (6 bases). The CDR3 is made up of 15 amino acids. The V and J ends lost 1 base and 0 bases respectively, with 10 bases between them. Germline V CDR1 and CDR2: MGHRA, YSYEKL. The CDR3, as DNA: TGCGCCAGCAGCCAAGGAACAGGGAGCTCCTACGAGCAGTACTTC. Amino acid sequence: CASSQGTGSSYEQYF.

Only one count was recorded for this clone. The V gene is TRBV5-6, the J gene TRBJ1-5; 7 nucleotides match TRBD1. With V trimmed by 0 bases and J by 2 bases, 8 bases remained unmatched. CDR3 length: 17 amino acids. In germline, CDR1 is SGHDT, CDR2 YYEEEE. Here the CDR3 DNA reads TGTGCCAGCAGCTTGGGAGGACAGGTGGCGGGCAATCAGCCCCAGCATTTT. As protein: CASSLGGQVAGNQPQHF. The full variable domain, rest sourced from reference TRBV5-6 and TRBJ1-5, is DAGVTQSPTHLIKTRGQQVTLRCSPKSGHDTVSWYQQALGQGPQFIFQYYEEEERQRGNFPDRFSGHQFPNYSSELNVNALLLGDSALYLCASSLGGQVAGNQPQHFGDGTRLSIL.

J is TRBJ2-7 and V is TRBV6-6; D may be TRBD1 (6 bases). The length of the CDR3 is 15 residues. V lost 8 bases and J 6 bases, leaving 23 bases between the germline ends. Germline assignment: CDR1 MNHNY and CDR2 SVGAGI (reference sequence). The CDR3 spells CASSSRDTQFGEQYF. For the CDR3, the DNA is TGTGCCAGCTCATCGAGGGACACCCAATTCGGCGAGCAGTACTTC.

The rearrangement uses TRBV5-6 and TRBJ1-1, with a possible D match to TRBD1 (6 bases). This CDR3 is 12 amino acids long. The germline V gene has CDR1 SGHDT and CDR2 YYEEEE. The V end was cut by 4 bases, the J end by 5 bases, with 9 bases between. DNA for the CDR3: TGTGCCAGCAGCGGAACAGGGACTGAAGCTTTCTTT. Amino acid sequence: CASSGTGTEAFF.

On this clone: In the same sample, other DNA sequences code for this CDR3. The J gene is TRBJ2-7, the V gene TRBV28; D could derive from TRBD1 or TRBD2 (5 bases each). The CDR3 has 12 amino acids. V lost 3 bases to trimming and J lost 3 bases, with 6 bases between them. Germline CDR1 MDHEN, CDR2 SYDVKM. CDR3 in amino acids: CASSLRGYEQYF. The CDR3 bases are TGTGCCAGCAGTTTGAGGGGCTACGAGCAGTACTTC. Full variable domain (outside the CDR3, taken from reference TRBV28 and TRBJ2-7): DVKVTQSSRYLVKRTGEKVFLECVQDMDHENMFWYRQDPGLGLRLIYFSYDVKMKEKGDIPEGYSVSREKKERFSLILESASTNQTSMYLCASSLRGYEQYFGPGTRLTVT.

The V and J genes are TRBV6-5 and TRBJ2-2; unclear D gene. CDR1 and CDR2 from the germline V gene are MNHEY and SVGAGI. The CDR3 loop spans 15 amino acids. V was clipped by 4 bases and J by 1 base, with 10 bases between them. CDR3 bases: TGTGCCAGCAGTTCGACATGGGGGAACACCGGGGAGCTGTTTTTT. Translation: CASSSTWGNTGELFF.

The V and J genes are TRBV5-1 and TRBJ2-7; either TRBD1 or TRBD2 may supply D (5 bases each). The CDR3 spans 16 residues. With 0 bases removed from V and 11 bases from J, the gap between germline ends came to 24 bases. Germline V CDR1 and CDR2: SGHRS, YFSETQ. This CDR3 reads CASSLGTRDPLVMEYF. The CDR3 nucleotides are TGCGCCAGCAGCTTGGGAACCCGGGACCCCCTTGTAATGGAGTACTTC. The variable domain in full, completed from reference TRBV5-1 and TRBJ2-7, reads KAGVTQTPRYLIKTRGQQVTLSCSPISGHRSVSWYQQTPGQGLQFLFEYFSETQRNKGNFPGRFSGRQFSNSRSEMNVSTLELGDSALYLCASSLGTRDPLVMEYFGPGTRLTVT.

The rearrangement links TRBV6-5 to TRBJ2-7, with unresolved D. The CDR3 totals 12 residues. V lost 0 bases, J lost 5 bases, and 5 bases lay in between. Germline CDR1 reads MNHEY; CDR2 reads SVGAGI. The CDR3 DNA reads as TGTGCCAGCAGTTACTCGCTCAACGAGCAGTACTTC. Residues: CASSYSLNEQYF.

This chain joins TRBV6-1 and TRBJ1-2; D not resolved. The CDR3 has 16 residues. The germline CDR1 and CDR2 sequences are MNHNS and SASEGT. V was cut by 2 bases and J by 0 bases, with 13 bases left in between. Here the CDR3 DNA reads TGTGCCAGCAGTGAATGGGTCCGCGGGGCTAACTATGGCTACACCTTC. Protein product: CASSEWVRGANYGYTF.

The CDR3, as DNA: TGTGCCAGCAGTGCGTACGACAGGGTTCTCGACGAGCAGTACTTC. Its protein product is CASSAYDRVLDEQYF. The chain has TRBV27 and TRBJ2-7; 7 bases match TRBD1. The J segment lost 5 bases and the V segment lost 5 bases, leaving 12 bases of the junction unmatched. Per the germline V gene, CDR1 is MNHEY and CDR2 is SMNVEV (reference sequence). The CDR3 contains 15 residues.

This sequence joins TRBV29-1 and TRBJ2-7; 8 nucleotides align to TRBD1. Germline V gives CDR1 SQVTM, CDR2 ANQGSEA. After removal of 0 bases from V and 0 bases from J, the junction contained 7 bases not matched to a gene. The CDR3 contains 16 residues. The DNA for the CDR3 is TGCAGCGTTGAAGACCGGACAGGGTCGCGCTCCTACGAGCAGTACTTC. Protein: CSVEDRTGSRSYEQYF.

J is TRBJ1-2 and V is TRBV9, with D perhaps matching TRBD1 (5 bases). CDR3 length: 12 amino acids. Between the trimmed V and J ends, which lost 0 bases and 8 bases, there was a span of 8 bases. Germline values: CDR1 SGDLS, CDR2 YYNGEE. CDR3 loop: CASSVAPGGYTF. Here the CDR3 DNA reads TGTGCCAGCAGCGTAGCCCCAGGGGGCTACACCTTC.

The genes are TRBV5-4 and TRBJ1-1, with D perhaps TRBD1 (6 bases). Per the germline V gene, CDR1 is SGHNT and CDR2 is YYREEE (reference sequence). The CDR3 length is 17 residues. The germline V and J ends were trimmed by 2 bases and 3 bases, with 20 bases remaining between them. For the CDR3, the DNA is TGTGCCAGCAGCTTCTATGAAGGGGGGGCCCCTCACACTGAAGCTTTCTTT. Its protein is CASSFYEGGAPHTEAFF.

CDR3 bases: TGTGCCAGCAGTGAAGTTTTTCCGGGGCAAGAGACCCAGTACTTC. It encodes CASSEVFPGQETQYF. The chain links TRBV6-1 to TRBJ2-5; TRBD2 is a possible D gene (5 bases). The CDR3 has 15 residues. V lost 1 base, J lost 2 bases, and 11 bases lay in between. Looked up from germline, CDR1 is MNHNS and CDR2 is SASEGT.

On this clone: This sample also contains other DNA sequences that code for the same CDR3. The rearrangement uses TRBV30 and TRBJ1-5, with 10 bases aligning to TRBD1. With V trimmed by 1 base and J by 5 bases, 2 bases remained unmatched. Germline CDR1 and CDR2: GTSNPN and SVGIG (reference sequence). CDR3 length: 14 amino acids. In DNA, the CDR3 is TGTGCCTGGAGTGGAGGGACAGGGGATCAGCCCCAGCATTTT. This sequence encodes CAWSGGTGDQPQHF.

This clone was observed a single time. The rearrangement uses TRBV27 and TRBJ2-7; 7 nucleotides agree with TRBD1. This CDR3 is 16 amino acids long. With 3 bases clipped from V and 4 bases from J, the junction kept 12 bases outside the gene matches. The germline gives CDR1 MNHEY, CDR2 SMNVEV (reference sequence). Here the CDR3 DNA reads TGTGCCAGCAGTTTTGGTCCCGGGACAGATCTTTACGAGCAGTACTTC. Residues: CASSFGPGTDLYEQYF.

This rearrangement joins TRBV25-1 to TRBJ1-1; no clear D gene. Trimming removed 8 bases at V and 0 bases at J, with 16 bases between. In germline, CDR1 is MGHDK, CDR2 SYGVNS. The CDR3 totals 15 residues. CDR3 protein: CASFGPGSLNTEAFF. The DNA for the CDR3 is TGTGCCAGCTTTGGGCCGGGATCCTTGAACACTGAAGCTTTCTTT.

The genes are TRBV5-6 and TRBJ2-7; D is undetermined. Trimming stripped 0 bases from V and 3 bases from J, with 10 bases between. Germline V gives CDR1 SGHDT, CDR2 YYEEEE. The CDR3 totals 14 residues. The CDR3 sequence is CASSLASSSYEQYF. Written as DNA, the CDR3 is TGTGCCAGCAGCTTGGCCTCCAGCAGCTACGAGCAGTACTTC.

V gene TRBV5-1 combines with J gene TRBJ2-7; 7 bases are a match to TRBD2. Per germline, CDR1 SGHRS and CDR2 YFSETQ. Trimming removed 3 bases from V and 2 bases from J; junction bases left unmatched: 17. The CDR3 contains 18 residues. The CDR3 region has the DNA TGCGCCAGCAGCTGGGATCCAGCGGGGTGGGAGGAGACCTACGAGCAGTACTTC. Translated, it gives CASSWDPAGWEETYEQYF. Full variable domain (remainder filled in from reference TRBV5-1 and TRBJ2-7): KAGVTQTPRYLIKTRGQQVTLSCSPISGHRSVSWYQQTPGQGLQFLFEYFSETQRNKGNFPGRFSGRQFSNSRSEMNVSTLELGDSALYLCASSWDPAGWEETYEQYFGPGTRLTVT.

With regard to this clone: The sample has other DNA sequences that encode this CDR3 too. This chain links TRBV9 with TRBJ2-7; D is perhaps TRBD1 or TRBD2 (6 bases each). Trimming pared 0 bases from V and 7 bases from J, leaving 14 bases between. The CDR3 is made up of 14 amino acids. From germline, CDR1 is SGDLS and CDR2 YYNGEE. Written as DNA, the CDR3 is TGTGCCAGCAGCGTAGGAGGAGGGACAACTGAGCAGTACTTC. Translating it yields CASSVGGGTTEQYF.

This rearrangement joins TRBV18 to TRBJ1-5; tentative D call: TRBD1 (5 bases). CDR3 length: 20 amino acids. Germline V gene lookup returns CDR1 KGHSH and CDR2 LQKENI. V dropped 3 bases and J dropped 0 bases, with 24 bases sitting between them. The CDR3 loop reads CASSPIPPWDLTYSNQPQHF. The CDR3 DNA sequence: TGTGCCAGCTCACCGATCCCCCCCTGGGACTTGACATATAGCAATCAGCCCCAGCATTTT. Supplemented by reference TRBV18 and TRBJ1-5, the full variable domain reads NAGVMQNPRHLVRRRGQEARLRCSPMKGHSHVYWYRQLPEEGLKFMVYLQKENIIDESGMPKERFSAEFPKEGPSILRIQQVVRGDSAAYFCASSPIPPWDLTYSNQPQHFGDGTRLSIL.

The J gene is TRBJ1-1, the V gene TRBV21-1. TRBV21-1 is recorded as a pseudogene. The CDR3 sequence is 14 residues long. The CDR3 DNA sequence: TGTGCCAGCGGGGTTGAATTGCGGAACACTGAAGCTTTCTTT. Its protein product is CASGVELRNTEAFF.

The V and J genes are TRBV7-9 and TRBJ1-1, with no clear D. V gave up 1 base and J gave up 0 bases, with 6 bases separating them. Germline-derived CDR1 and CDR2 are SEHNR and FQNEAQ (reference sequence). This CDR3 is 14 amino acids long. The CDR3 DNA follows: TGTGCCAGCAGCTTAGTACAGATGAACACTGAAGCTTTCTTT. Protein sequence: CASSLVQMNTEAFF.

The V and J genes are TRBV18 and TRBJ1-1; perhaps TRBD1 as D (6 bases). CDR1 is KGHSH and CDR2 is LQKENI in the germline V gene. The ends were cut back, 3 bases at V and 4 bases at J, with 18 bases in the middle. The CDR3 consists of 16 residues. The CDR3 sequence is CASSPTGLVDSTEAFF. The CDR3 bases are TGTGCCAGCTCACCTACAGGGTTGGTGGATAGCACTGAAGCTTTCTTT.